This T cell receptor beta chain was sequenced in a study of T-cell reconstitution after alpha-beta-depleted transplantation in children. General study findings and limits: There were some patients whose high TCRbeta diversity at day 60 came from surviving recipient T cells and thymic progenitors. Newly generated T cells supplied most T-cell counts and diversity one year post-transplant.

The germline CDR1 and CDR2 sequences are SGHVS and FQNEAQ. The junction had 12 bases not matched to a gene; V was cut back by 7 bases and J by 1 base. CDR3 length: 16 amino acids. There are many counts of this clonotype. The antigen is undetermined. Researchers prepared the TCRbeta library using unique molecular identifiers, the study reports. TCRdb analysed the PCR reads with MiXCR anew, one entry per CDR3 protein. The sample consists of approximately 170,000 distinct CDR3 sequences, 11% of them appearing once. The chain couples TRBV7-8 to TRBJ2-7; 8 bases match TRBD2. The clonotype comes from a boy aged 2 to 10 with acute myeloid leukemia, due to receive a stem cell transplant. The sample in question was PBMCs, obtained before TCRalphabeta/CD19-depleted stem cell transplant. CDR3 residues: CASTQHAQRESYEQYF. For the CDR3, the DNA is TGTGCCAGCACCCAACATGCCCAGCGGGAGTCCTACGAGCAGTACTTC.